What follows describes a single TCR beta chain. The target antigen is unknown. The sample comes from a study of Graves' ophthalmopathy and Graves' hyperthyroidism. Study-wide results and caveats: Researchers report that a 13-signature model separated ophthalmopathy from stable hyperthyroidism, posting about 88% sensitivity and around 80% specificity.

RNA transcripts were the source from which TCR beta CDR3 regions were amplified. HTBI primers were used in a first-round RT-PCR, which preceded a second-round multiplex PCR. One entry per CDR3 protein, called by TCRdb with MiXCR from the multiplex PCR reads. The profile shows around 1,200,000 distinct CDR3 sequences, roughly two fifths of them singletons. The CDR3 totals 15 residues. Trimming left V 1 base short and J 1 base short, with 11 bases between. In germline, CDR1 is LGHDT, CDR2 YNNKEL (reference sequence). The source of this sequence is an adult man with Graves' hyperthyroidism. The sequenced sample consisted of peripheral blood or thyroid tissue (not recorded which). The chain links TRBV3-1 to TRBJ2-7, with a possible D match to TRBD2 (6 bases). The CDR3 loop is CASSQAGTLSYEQYF. CDR3 nucleotide sequence: TGTGCCAGCAGCCAAGCCGGGACTTTGTCCTACGAGCAGTACTTC.